This T cell receptor beta chain was found in a study of blood T cells in healthy people across ages. Broader study findings: It was the long-lived donors that had more naive CD4+ cells and higher diversity than aged donors.

It was with a sample-barcoded 5' primer and a J-beta primer mix that a second PCR of roughly 7 to 11 cycles was run. TCRdb itself ran the 5' RACE reads through MiXCR, one entry per CDR3 protein. Among around 1,000,000 distinct CDR3 sequences listed, under 30% were seen once. Germline CDR1 reads MNHEY; CDR2 reads SMNVEV (reference sequence). This CDR3 comprises 19 residues. On this clonotype itself: The antigen is unknown. Mismatch with germline at one junction end may stem from a read error.

Another study also made use of these data, one on T cells of mothers and their children. That study reports: There were over 9.5 million TCR beta CDR3 reads from each mother and a few million from each child.

This chain joins TRBV27 and TRBJ2-4; TRBD2 agrees at 7 bases. The source material was blood. The sequence was collected from a girl under 10 years old in good health. For the CDR3, the DNA is TGTGCCAGCAGTTTAACCCCTCGGGAGGCGTTCATGGCCAGAAACATTCAGTACTTC. It is translated as CASSLTPREAFMARNIQYF.